This T cell receptor (beta chain) was sequenced in a study of T cells in Graves' hyperthyroidism and ophthalmopathy. Study-level results: It was a median around 6 months before onset that the model predicted ophthalmopathy. Ophthalmopathy could be told apart from stable hyperthyroidism with a 13 V-J model.

The germline gives CDR1 ENHRY, CDR2 SYGVKD. The junction had 5 bases not matched to a gene; V was cut back by 9 bases and J by 1 base. This CDR3 has 13 residues. Amplification yielded TCR beta CDR3 regions, with RNA transcripts as the source. HTBI primers were employed in a first-round RT-PCR of the TCR CDR3. One entry per CDR3 protein, called by TCRdb with MiXCR from the multiplex PCR reads. Of approximately 330,000 distinct CDR3 sequences listed, over 15% are singletons. This clonotype was observed many times. Its antigen is not known. Hyperthyroidism patients were newly diagnosed, had disease duration under 2 months, and were aged 18 to 65 years.

Sequenced material: blood. This TCR came from a woman aged 45-60 years with Graves' hyperthyroidism. The genes are TRBV10-3 and TRBJ2-5; TRBD2 agrees at 7 bases. The CDR3 sequence is CAISRTSQETQYF. The CDR3 bases are TGTGCCATATCTAGGACTAGCCAAGAGACCCAGTACTTC.